The following is a T cell receptor beta chain sequence with its context. The antigen remains unidentified. The sample originates from a study of shared clonotypes between healthy human individuals. At the level of the study: The composition of the donors was a couple of women and a few men aged 18 to 49. Study findings and constraints: Estimated richness was generally greater in naive than memory subsets.

Here immunoSEQ multiplex PCR was the method, and the copy in TCRdb shows in-frame clones only, minus some. The table records around 940,000 clones, around 80% of them present only once. The specimen was memory CD4+ T cells sorted from blood. Subset: CD45RA-negative fraction. The TCR sequence derives from a man younger than 35 in good health.

The CDR3 region has the DNA TGCGCCAGCAGCATACTAGCGGGATCATTAAATGAGCAGTTCTTC. It codes for CASSILAGSLNEQFF. The chain has TRBV5-1 and TRBJ2-1, with 10 nucleotides matching TRBD2. In germline, CDR1 is SGHRS, CDR2 YFSETQ. Unmatched junction bases numbered 8, after V lost 4 bases and J lost 7 bases. The CDR3 is made up of 15 amino acids.